This paragraph covers one T cell receptor (beta chain) sequence. The data were taken from a study of cytomegalovirus exposure and HLA in healthy donors. The PCR ran on 60 Vbeta and 13 Jbeta primers. Data came from immunoSEQ multiplex PCR; TCRdb stores just in-frame clones and leaves some out. Of about 210,000 clones listed, approximately 86% are singletons. Looked up from germline, CDR1 is MGHRA and CDR2 is YSYEKL. This CDR3 has 14 residues. Trimming cost V 5 bases and J 0 bases, with 11 bases left between them. Sequencing was done on a sample of PBMCs. V is TRBV4-1 and J is TRBJ2-7; D is perhaps TRBD1 (6 bases). The receptor was isolated from a boy aged 2 to 9 in good health and CMV-seronegative. The CDR3 coding sequence is TGCGCCAGCAGCAGTGGGGGCCTCTCCTACGAGCAGTACTTC. It encodes CASSSGGLSYEQYF.